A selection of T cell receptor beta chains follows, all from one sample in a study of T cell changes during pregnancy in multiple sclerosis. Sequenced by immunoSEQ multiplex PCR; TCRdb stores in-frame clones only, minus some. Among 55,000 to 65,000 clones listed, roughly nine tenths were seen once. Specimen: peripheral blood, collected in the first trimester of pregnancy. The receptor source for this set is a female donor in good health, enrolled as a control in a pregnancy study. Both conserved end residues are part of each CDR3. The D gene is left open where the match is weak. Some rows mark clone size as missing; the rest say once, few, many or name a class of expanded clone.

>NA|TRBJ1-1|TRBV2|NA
CASRLGGIEAFF
TGTGCCAGCAGGCTAGGTGGTATTGAAGCTTTCTTT
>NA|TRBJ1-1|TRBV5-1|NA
CASSLEGLTEAFF
TGCGCCAGCAGCTTAGAGGGCCTCACTGAAGCTTTCTTT
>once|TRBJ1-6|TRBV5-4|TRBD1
CASSSGTGGGNSPLHF
TGTGCCAGCAGCTCAGGGACAGGGGGCGGGAATTCACCCCTCCACTTT
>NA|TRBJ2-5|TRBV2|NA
CASSEVQLETQYF
TGTGCCAGCAGTGAAGTGCAGTTAGAGACCCAGTACTTC
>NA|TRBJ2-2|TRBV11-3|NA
CASSGRRAGELFF
TGTGCCAGCAGCGGGAGGAGGGCCGGGGAGCTGTTTTTT
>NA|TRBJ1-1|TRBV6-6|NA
CASSYIVGLSTEAFF
TGTGCCAGCAGTTACATAGTGGGCTTATCGACTGAAGCTTTCTTT
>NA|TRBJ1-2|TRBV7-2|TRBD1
CASSFQTGVAYGYTF
TGTGCCAGCAGCTTCCAGACAGGGGTGGCCTATGGCTACACCTTC
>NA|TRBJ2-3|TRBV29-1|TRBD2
CSVEDVLASTDTQYF
TGCAGCGTTGAAGATGTACTAGCGTCAACAGATACGCAGTATTTT
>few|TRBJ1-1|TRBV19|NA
CASRDKSVNTEAFF
TGTGCCAGTAGAGACAAGAGTGTGAACACTGAAGCTTTCTTT
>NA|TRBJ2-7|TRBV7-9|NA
CASSFLRDPYEQYF
TGTGCCAGCAGCTTTTTGAGGGATCCCTACGAGCAGTACTTC
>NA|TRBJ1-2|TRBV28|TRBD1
CASRFTGQGHIYGYTF
TGTGCCAGCAGATTTACGGGACAGGGGCACATCTATGGCTACACCTTC
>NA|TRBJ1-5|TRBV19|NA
CASGGLDQPQHF
TGTGCCAGCGGGGGGCTCGATCAGCCCCAGCATTTT
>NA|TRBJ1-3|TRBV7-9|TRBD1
CASSPRDREGSGNTIYF
TGTGCCAGCAGCCCCAGGGACAGGGAGGGCTCTGGAAACACCATATATTTT
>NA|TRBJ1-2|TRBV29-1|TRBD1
CSVHRGSDGYTF
TGCAGCGTGCACAGGGGAAGCGATGGCTACACCTTC
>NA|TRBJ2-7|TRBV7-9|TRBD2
CASSLDIAGEQYF
TGTGCCAGCAGCTTGGATATAGCGGGGGAGCAGTACTTC
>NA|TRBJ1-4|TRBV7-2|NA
CASSLEGSGGEKLFF
TGTGCCAGCAGCTTAGAAGGATCGGGGGGTGAAAAACTGTTTTTT
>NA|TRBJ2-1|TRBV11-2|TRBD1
CASSSLPNTGTGAYNEQFF
TGTGCCAGCAGCTCCCTCCCGAACACCGGGACAGGGGCATACAATGAGCAGTTCTTC
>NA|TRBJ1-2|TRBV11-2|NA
CASSLVQGPLIF
TGTGCCAGCAGCTTAGTACAGGGCCCTCTCATCTTC
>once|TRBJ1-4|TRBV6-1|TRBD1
CASSEATGGNEKLFF
TGTGCCAGCAGTGAAGCCACAGGGGGAAATGAAAAACTGTTTTTT
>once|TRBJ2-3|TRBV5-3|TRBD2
CARSFGGLPTDTQYF
TGTGCCAGAAGCTTCGGGGGGTTACCCACAGATACGCAGTATTTT
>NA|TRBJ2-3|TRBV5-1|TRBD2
CASSPGLAGGADTQYF
TGCGCCAGCAGCCCGGGACTAGCGGGAGGAGCAGATACGCAGTATTTT
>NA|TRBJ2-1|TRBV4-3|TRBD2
CASSQVATGTSGIHEQFF
TGCGCCAGCAGCCAAGTCGCTACCGGGACTAGCGGGATACATGAGCAGTTCTTC
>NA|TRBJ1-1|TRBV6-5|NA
CASSVGGNTEAFF
TGTGCCAGCAGTGTCGGGGGTAACACTGAAGCTTTCTTT
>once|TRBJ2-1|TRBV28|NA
CASSPSGHTNEQFF
TGTGCCAGCAGTCCCAGCGGGCACACCAATGAGCAGTTCTTC
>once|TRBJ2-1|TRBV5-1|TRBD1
CASSLFSHGDRASNEQFF
TGCGCCAGCAGCTTGTTCTCCCATGGGGACAGGGCTTCCAATGAGCAGTTCTTC
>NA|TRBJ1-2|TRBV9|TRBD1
CASSDGQALSGYTF
TGTGCCAGCAGCGACGGACAGGCCCTAAGTGGCTACACCTTC
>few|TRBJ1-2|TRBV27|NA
CASSPSGRVSGYTF
TGTGCCAGCAGTCCCTCGGGCAGGGTGTCTGGCTACACCTTC
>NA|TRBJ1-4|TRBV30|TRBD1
CAWSPRTGGPEKLFF
TGTGCCTGGAGTCCACGGACAGGGGGCCCTGAAAAACTGTTTTTT
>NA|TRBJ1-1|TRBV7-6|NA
CASSSAISDSNTEAFF
TGTGCCAGCAGCTCGGCTATATCGGACAGCAACACTGAAGCTTTCTTT
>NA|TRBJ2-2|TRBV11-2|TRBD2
CASSPEGGRTGELFF
TGTGCCAGCAGCCCGGAGGGCGGGAGAACCGGGGAGCTGTTTTTT
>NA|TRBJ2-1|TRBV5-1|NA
CASSSTGGLYNEQFF
TGCGCCAGCAGCTCAACCGGGGGTCTCTACAATGAGCAGTTCTTC
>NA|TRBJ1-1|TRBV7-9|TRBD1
CASNRQGGLNTEAFF
TGTGCCAGCAACCGACAGGGTGGGTTGAACACTGAAGCTTTCTTT
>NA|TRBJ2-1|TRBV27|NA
CASSLSIEGRRYNEQFF
TGTGCCAGCAGTTTATCGATCGAAGGGAGGAGGTACAATGAGCAGTTCTTC
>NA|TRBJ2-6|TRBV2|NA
CASSTGAGANVLTF
TGTGCCAGCAGTACAGGTGCGGGGGCCAACGTCCTGACTTTC
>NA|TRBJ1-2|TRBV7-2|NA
CASSSDTNYGYTF
TGTGCCAGCAGCTCCGACACCAACTATGGCTACACCTTC
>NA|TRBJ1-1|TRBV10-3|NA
CAIGQGMNTEAFF
TGTGCCATCGGCCAGGGGATGAACACTGAAGCTTTCTTT
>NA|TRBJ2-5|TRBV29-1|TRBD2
CSVAPSGAGGETQYF
TGCAGCGTCGCCCCTAGCGGGGCGGGAGGAGAGACCCAGTACTTC
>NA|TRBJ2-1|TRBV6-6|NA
CASSYKGDEQFF
TGTGCCAGCAGTTACAAGGGAGATGAGCAGTTCTTC
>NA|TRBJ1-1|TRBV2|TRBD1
CASSAGQGNTEAFF
TGTGCCAGCAGCGCGGGACAGGGGAACACTGAAGCTTTCTTT
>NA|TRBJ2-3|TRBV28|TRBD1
CASSLGQGSTDTQYF
TGTGCCAGCAGTTTGGGACAGGGAAGCACAGATACGCAGTATTTT
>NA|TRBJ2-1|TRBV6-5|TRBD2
CASSYGAASGSIEQFF
TGTGCCAGCAGTTACGGGGCGGCTAGCGGGAGTATCGAGCAGTTCTTC
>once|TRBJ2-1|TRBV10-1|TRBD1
CASSELRQGESYNEQFF
TGCGCCAGCAGTGAACTACGACAGGGAGAGTCCTACAATGAGCAGTTCTTC
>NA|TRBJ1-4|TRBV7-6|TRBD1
CASSMTGGREKLFF
TGTGCCAGCAGCATGACAGGGGGTAGAGAAAAACTGTTTTTT
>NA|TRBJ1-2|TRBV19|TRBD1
CASSPGQGLIYGYTF
TGTGCCAGTAGTCCGGGACAGGGTTTAATCTATGGCTACACCTTC
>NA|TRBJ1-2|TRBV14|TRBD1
CASSQITGVFGYGYTF
TGTGCCAGCAGCCAGATCACAGGGGTATTTGGCTATGGCTACACCTTC
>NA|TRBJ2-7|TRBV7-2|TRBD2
CASSLASGGYEQYF
TGTGCCAGCAGCTTAGCTAGCGGGGGCTACGAGCAGTACTTC
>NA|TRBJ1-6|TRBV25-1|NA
CASSLTGYNSPLHF
TGTGCCAGCAGTCTTACAGGGTATAATTCACCCCTCCACTTT
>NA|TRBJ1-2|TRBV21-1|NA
CASSNYPGFRVCVCYGYTF
TGTGCCAGCAGCAATTATCCAGGGTTTAGGGTATGTGTGTGCTATGGCTACACCTTC
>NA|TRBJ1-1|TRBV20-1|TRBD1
CSATPDRKAFF
TGCAGTGCTACCCCGGACAGGAAAGCTTTCTTT
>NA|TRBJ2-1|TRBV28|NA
CASSLSGRLGQFF
TGTGCCAGCAGTTTGTCAGGCCGACTAGGGCAGTTCTTC
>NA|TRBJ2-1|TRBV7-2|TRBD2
CASSYAGTRFNEQFF
TGTGCCAGCAGCTACGCCGGGACTAGGTTTAATGAGCAGTTCTTC
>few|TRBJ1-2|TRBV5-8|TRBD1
CASSRTGGSWSYTF
TGTGCCAGCAGTCGGACAGGAGGGAGCTGGAGCTACACCTTC
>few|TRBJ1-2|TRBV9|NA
CASSVGGREYGYTF
TGTGCCAGCAGCGTAGGGGGGCGCGAGTATGGCTACACCTTC
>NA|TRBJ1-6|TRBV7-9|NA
CASSLIGQASRSPLHF
TGTGCCAGCAGCCTAATTGGACAAGCCTCGCGATCACCCCTCCACTTT
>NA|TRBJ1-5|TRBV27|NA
CASSSRAGQPQHF
TGTGCCAGCAGTTCTAGGGCGGGTCAGCCCCAGCATTTT
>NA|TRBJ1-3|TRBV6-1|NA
CASSRESGNTIYF
TGTGCCAGCAGTAGGGAGTCAGGAAACACCATATATTTT
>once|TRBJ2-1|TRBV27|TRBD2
CASSPSLAGGPGSYNEQFF
TGTGCCAGCAGTCCCTCTCTAGCGGGAGGGCCGGGCTCCTACAATGAGCAGTTCTTC
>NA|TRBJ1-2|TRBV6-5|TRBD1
CASSYEDRGTEGYTF
TGTGCCAGCAGTTATGAGGACAGGGGAACAGAGGGCTACACCTTC
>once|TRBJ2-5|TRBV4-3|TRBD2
CASSQVGTSGYQETQYF
TGCGCCAGCAGCCAGGTCGGGACTAGCGGGTACCAAGAGACCCAGTACTTC
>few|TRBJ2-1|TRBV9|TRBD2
CASSSSLLAGHGSNEQFF
TGTGCCAGCAGCTCTTCCCTTCTAGCGGGCCACGGGTCCAATGAGCAGTTCTTC